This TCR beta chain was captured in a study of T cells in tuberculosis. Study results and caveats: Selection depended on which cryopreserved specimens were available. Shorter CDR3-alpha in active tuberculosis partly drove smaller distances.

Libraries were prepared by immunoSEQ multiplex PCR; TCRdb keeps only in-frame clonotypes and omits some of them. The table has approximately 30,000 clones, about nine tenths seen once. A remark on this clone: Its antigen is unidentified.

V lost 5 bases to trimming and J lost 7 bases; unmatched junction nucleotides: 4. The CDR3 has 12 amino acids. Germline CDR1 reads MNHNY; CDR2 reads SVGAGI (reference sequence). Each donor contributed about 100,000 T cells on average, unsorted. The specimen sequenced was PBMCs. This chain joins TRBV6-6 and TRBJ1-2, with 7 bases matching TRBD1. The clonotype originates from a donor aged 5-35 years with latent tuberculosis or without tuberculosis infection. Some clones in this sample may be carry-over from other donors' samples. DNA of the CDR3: TGTGCCAGCAGTCAGGCAGGGGGTGGCTACACCTTC. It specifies CASSQAGGGYTF.